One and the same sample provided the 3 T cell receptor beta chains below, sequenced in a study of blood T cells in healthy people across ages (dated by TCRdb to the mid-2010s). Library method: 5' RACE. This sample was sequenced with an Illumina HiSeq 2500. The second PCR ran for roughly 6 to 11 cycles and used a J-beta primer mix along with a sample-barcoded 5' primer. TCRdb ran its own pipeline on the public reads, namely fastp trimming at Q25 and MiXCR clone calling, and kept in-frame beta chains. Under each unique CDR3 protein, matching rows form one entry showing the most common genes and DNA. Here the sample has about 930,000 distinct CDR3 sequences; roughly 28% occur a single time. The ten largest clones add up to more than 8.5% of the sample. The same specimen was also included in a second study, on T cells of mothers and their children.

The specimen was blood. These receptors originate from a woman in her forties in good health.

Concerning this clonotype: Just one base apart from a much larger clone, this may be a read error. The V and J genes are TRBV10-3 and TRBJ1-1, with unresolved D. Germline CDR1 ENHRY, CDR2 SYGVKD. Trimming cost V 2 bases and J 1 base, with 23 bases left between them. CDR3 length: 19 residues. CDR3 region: CAISEPTRAIGNKNTEAFF. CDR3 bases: TGTGCCATCAGTGAGCCAACCAGAGCTATTGGCAACAAGAACACTGAAGCTTTCTTT.

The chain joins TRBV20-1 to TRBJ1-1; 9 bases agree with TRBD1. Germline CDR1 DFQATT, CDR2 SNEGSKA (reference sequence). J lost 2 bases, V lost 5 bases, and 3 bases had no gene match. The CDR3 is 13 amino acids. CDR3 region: CSAEDRGNTEAFF. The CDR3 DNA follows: TGCAGTGCTGAGGACAGGGGAAACACTGAAGCTTTCTTT.

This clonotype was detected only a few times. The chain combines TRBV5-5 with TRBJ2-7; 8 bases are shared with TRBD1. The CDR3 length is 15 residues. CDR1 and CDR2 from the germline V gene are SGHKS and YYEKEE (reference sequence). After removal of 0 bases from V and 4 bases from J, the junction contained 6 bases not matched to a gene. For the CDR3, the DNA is TGTGCCAGCAGCTTGGGCAGGGGGCTGGTGTACGAGCAGTACTTC. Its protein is CASSLGRGLVYEQYF.